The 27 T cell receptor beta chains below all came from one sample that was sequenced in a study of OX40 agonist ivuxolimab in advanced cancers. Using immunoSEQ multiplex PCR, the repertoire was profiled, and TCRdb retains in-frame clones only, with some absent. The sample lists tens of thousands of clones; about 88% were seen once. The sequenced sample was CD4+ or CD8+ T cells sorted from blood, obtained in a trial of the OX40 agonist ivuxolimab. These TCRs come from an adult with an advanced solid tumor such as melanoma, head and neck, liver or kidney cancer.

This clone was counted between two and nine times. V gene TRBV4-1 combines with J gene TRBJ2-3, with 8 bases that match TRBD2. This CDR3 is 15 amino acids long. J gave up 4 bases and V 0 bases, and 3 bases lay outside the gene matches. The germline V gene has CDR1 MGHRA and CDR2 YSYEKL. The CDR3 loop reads CASSQDRTSSDTQYF. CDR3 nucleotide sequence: TGCGCCAGCAGCCAAGACCGGACTAGCTCAGATACGCAGTATTTT.

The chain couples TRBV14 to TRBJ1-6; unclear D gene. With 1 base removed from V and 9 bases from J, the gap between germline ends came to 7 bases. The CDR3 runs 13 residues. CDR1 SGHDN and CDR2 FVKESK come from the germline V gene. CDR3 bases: TGTGCCAGCAGCCAAGTGGGAGGTTCACCCCTCCACTTT. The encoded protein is CASSQVGGSPLHF. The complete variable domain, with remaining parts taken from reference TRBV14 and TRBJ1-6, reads EAGVTQFPSHSVIEKGQTVTLRCDPISGHDNLYWYRRVMGKEIKFLLHFVKESKQDESGMPNNRFLAERTGGTYSTLKVQPAELEDSGVYFCASSQVGGSPLHFGNGTRLTVT.

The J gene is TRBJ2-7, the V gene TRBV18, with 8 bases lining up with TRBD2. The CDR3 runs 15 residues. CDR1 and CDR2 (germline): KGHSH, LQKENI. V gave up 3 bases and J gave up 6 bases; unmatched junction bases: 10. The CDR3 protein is CASSPGTGTRGEQYF. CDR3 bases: TGTGCCAGCTCACCGGGGACCGGGACTAGGGGCGAGCAGTACTTC.

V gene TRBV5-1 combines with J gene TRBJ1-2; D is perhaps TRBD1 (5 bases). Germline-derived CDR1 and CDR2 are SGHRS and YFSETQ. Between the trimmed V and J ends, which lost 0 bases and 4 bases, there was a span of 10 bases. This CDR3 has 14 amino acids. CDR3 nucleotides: TGCGCCAGCAGCTTGGCCGGGACCTCCTATGGCTACACCTTC. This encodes CASSLAGTSYGYTF.

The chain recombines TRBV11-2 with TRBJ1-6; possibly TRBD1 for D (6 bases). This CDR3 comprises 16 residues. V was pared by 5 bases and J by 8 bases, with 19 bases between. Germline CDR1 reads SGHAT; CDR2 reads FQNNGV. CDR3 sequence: CASSPPDSLRDSPLHF. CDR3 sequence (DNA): TGTGCCAGCAGCCCACCGGACAGCCTAAGGGATTCACCCCTCCACTTT.

The CDR3 bases are TGTGCCTGCGGTTCTGGCAGCACCATTAACTATGGCTACACCTTC. This sequence encodes CACGSGSTINYGYTF. The chain employs TRBV9 and TRBJ1-2, with D unclear. Germline V CDR1 and CDR2: SGDLS, YYNGEE. The CDR3 consists of 15 residues. V lost 10 bases, J lost 1 base, and 20 bases lay in between.

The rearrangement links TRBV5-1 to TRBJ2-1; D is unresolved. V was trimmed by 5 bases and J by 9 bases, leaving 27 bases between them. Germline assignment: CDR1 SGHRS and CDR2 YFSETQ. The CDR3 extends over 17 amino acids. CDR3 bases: TGCGCCAGCAGGGCTGGGATTCTACGGCGCCCCCAAAGTGAGCAGTTCTTC. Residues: CASRAGILRRPQSEQFF.

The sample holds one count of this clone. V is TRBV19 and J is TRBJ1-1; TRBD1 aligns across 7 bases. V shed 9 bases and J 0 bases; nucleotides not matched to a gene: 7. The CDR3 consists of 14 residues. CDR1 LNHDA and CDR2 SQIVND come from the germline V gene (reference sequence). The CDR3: CASLGGTVNTEAFF. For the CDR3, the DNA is TGTGCCAGCCTCGGGGGGACAGTGAACACTGAAGCTTTCTTT. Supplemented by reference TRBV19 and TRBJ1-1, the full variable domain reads DGGITQSPKYLFRKEGQNVTLSCEQNLNHDAMYWYRQDPGQGLRLIYYSQIVNDFQKGDIAEGYSVSREKKESFPLTVTSAQKNPTAFYLCASLGGTVNTEAFFGQGTRLTVV.

In DNA form, the CDR3 reads TGTGCCAGCTCCCCGGACAGGGATGAAAAACTGTTTTTT. This gives the protein CASSPDRDEKLFF. The chain links TRBV18 to TRBJ1-4; TRBD1 aligns across 8 bases. The CDR3 has 13 residues. CDR1 and CDR2 (germline): KGHSH, LQKENI. J lost 6 bases, V lost 6 bases, and 3 bases had no gene match.

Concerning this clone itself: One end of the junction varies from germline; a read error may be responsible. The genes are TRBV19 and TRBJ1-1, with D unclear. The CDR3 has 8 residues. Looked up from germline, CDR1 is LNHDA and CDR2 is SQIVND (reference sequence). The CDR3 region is CASSPRRW. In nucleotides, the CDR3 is TGTGCCAGTAGTCCTAGGAGATGG.

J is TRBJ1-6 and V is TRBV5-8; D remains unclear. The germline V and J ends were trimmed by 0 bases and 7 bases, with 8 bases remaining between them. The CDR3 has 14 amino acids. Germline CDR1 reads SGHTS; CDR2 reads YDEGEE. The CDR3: CASSLAGVNSPLHF. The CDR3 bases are TGTGCCAGCAGCTTGGCCGGGGTGAATTCACCCCTCCACTTT. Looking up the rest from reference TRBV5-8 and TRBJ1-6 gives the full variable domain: EAGVTQSPTHLIKTRGQQATLRCSPISGHTSVYWYQQALGLGLQFLLWYDEGEERNRGNFPPRFSGRQFPNYSSELNVNALELEDSALYLCASSLAGVNSPLHFGNGTRLTVT.

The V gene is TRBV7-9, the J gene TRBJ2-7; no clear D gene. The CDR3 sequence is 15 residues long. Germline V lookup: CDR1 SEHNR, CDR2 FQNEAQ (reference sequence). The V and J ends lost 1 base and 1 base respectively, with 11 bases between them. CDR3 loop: CASSLVSGRSYEQYF. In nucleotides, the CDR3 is TGTGCCAGCAGCTTAGTTAGTGGCAGGTCCTACGAGCAGTACTTC.

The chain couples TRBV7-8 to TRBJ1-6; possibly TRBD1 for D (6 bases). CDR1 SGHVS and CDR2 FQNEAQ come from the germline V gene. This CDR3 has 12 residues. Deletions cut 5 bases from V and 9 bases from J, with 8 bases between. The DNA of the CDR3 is TGTGCCAGCAGCGCGACAGGTTCACCCCTCCACTTT. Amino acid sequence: CASSATGSPLHF.

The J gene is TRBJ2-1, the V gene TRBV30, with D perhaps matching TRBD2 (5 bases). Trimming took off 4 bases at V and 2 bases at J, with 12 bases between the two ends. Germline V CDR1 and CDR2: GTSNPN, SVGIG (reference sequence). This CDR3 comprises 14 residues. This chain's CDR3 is CAWKPGDTYNEQFF. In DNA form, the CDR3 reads TGTGCCTGGAAGCCCGGGGATACCTACAATGAGCAGTTCTTC.

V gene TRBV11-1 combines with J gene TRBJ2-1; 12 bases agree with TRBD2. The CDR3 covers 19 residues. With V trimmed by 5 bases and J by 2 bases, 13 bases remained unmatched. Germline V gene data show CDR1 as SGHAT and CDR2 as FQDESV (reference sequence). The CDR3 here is CASSRGSGLAGLPYNEQFF. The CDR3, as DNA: TGTGCCAGCAGCCGGGGTAGCGGACTAGCGGGGCTACCCTACAATGAGCAGTTCTTC.

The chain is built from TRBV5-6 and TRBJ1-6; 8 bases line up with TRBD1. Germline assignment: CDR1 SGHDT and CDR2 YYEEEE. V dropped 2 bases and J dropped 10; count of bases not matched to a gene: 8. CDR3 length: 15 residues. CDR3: CASSFWTGTGSPLHF. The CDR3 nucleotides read TGTGCCAGCAGCTTTTGGACAGGGACGGGATCACCCCTCCACTTT.

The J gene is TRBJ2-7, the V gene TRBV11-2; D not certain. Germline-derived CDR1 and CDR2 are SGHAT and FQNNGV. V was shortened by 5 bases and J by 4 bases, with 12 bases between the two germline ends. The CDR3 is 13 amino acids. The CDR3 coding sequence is TGTGCCAGCAGCACAGTACCCCTTTACGAGCAGTACTTC. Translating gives CASSTVPLYEQYF. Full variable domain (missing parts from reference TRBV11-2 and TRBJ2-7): EAGVAQSPRYKIIEKRQSVAFWCNPISGHATLYWYQQILGQGPKLLIQFQNNGVVDDSQLPKDRFSAERLKGVDSTLKIQPAKLEDSAVYLCASSTVPLYEQYFGPGTRLTVT.

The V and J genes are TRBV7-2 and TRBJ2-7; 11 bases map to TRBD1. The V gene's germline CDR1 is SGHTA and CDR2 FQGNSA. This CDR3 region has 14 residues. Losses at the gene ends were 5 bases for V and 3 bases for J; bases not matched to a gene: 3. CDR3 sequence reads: CASSAGTGGYEQYF. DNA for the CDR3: TGTGCCAGCAGCGCCGGGACAGGGGGCTACGAGCAGTACTTC.

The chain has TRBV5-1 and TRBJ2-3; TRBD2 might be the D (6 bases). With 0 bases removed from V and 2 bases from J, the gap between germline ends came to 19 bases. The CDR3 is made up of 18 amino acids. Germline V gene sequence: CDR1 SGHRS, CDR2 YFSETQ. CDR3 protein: CASSLVGPGAYLTDTQYF. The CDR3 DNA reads TGCGCCAGCAGCTTGGTAGGGCCGGGAGCATATCTCACAGATACGCAGTATTTT.

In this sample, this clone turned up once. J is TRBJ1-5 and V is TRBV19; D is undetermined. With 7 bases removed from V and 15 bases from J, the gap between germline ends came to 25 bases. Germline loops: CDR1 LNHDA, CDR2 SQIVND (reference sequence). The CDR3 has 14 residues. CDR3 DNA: TGTGCCAGTACCCAGACGGGTATTGCTTCCAACACGCATTTT. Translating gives CASTQTGIASNTHF.

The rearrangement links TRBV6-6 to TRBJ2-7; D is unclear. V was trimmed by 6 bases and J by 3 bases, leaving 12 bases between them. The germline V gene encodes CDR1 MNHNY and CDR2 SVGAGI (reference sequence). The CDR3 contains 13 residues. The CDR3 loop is CASRDRVSYEQYF. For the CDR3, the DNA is TGTGCCAGCAGAGACCGGGTGAGCTACGAGCAGTACTTC.

CDR3 in amino acids: CASSADQGGYQPQHF. The CDR3 DNA reads as TGTGCCAGTAGTGCAGACCAGGGAGGTTATCAGCCCCAGCATTTT. The chain couples TRBV19 to TRBJ1-5; possibly TRBD1 for D (5 bases). This CDR3 has 15 residues. Trimming left V 5 bases short and J 5 bases short, with 16 bases between. Per germline, CDR1 LNHDA and CDR2 SQIVND (reference sequence).

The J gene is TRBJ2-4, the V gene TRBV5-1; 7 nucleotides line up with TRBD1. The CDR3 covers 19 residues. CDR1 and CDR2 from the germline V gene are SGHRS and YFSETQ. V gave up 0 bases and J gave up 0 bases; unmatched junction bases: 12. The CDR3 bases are TGCGCCAGCAGCTTGGCCACCGGGACAGATACATTAGCCAAAAACATTCAGTACTTC. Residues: CASSLATGTDTLAKNIQYF. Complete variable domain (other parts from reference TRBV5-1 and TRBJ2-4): KAGVTQTPRYLIKTRGQQVTLSCSPISGHRSVSWYQQTPGQGLQFLFEYFSETQRNKGNFPGRFSGRQFSNSRSEMNVSTLELGDSALYLCASSLATGTDTLAKNIQYFGAGTRLSVL.

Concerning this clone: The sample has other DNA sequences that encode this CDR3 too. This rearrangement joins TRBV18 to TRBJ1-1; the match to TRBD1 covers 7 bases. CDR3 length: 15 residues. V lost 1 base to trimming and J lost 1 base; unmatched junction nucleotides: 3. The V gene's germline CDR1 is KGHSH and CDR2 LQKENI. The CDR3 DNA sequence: TGTGCCAGCTCACCACGACAGGGTGGGAACACTGAAGCTTTCTTT. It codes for CASSPRQGGNTEAFF.

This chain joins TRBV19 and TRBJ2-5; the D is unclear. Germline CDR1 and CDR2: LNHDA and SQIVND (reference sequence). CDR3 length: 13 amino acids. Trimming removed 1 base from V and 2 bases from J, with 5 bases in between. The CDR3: CASSIALQETQYF. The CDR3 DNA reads TGTGCCAGTAGTATAGCCCTGCAAGAGACCCAGTACTTC.

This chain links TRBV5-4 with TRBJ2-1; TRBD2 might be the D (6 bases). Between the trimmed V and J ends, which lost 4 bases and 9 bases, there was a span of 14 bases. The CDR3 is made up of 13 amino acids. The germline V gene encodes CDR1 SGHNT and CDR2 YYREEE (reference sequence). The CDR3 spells CASSPGDSSEQFF. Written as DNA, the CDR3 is TGTGCCAGCAGCCCTGGGGACTCCAGTGAGCAGTTCTTC.

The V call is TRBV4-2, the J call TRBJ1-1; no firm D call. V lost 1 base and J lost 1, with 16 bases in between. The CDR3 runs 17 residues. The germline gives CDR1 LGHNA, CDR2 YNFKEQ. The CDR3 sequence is CASSQGLTRIRNTEAFF. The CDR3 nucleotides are TGTGCCAGCAGCCAAGGTCTCACCCGCATCAGGAACACTGAAGCTTTCTTT.